The 21 T cell receptor beta chains reported below all come from one sample, sequenced in a study of blood T cell repertoires in COVID-19. Using immunoSEQ multiplex PCR, the repertoire was profiled, and TCRdb retains in-frame clones only, with some absent. The sample has about 46,000 clones, about 83% seen once; the top ten hold around 6.1%. The specimen was peripheral blood. The source is an elderly woman with acute or convalescent COVID-19.

This chain joins TRBV9 and TRBJ2-3; the D gene is possibly TRBD2 (6 bases). V lost 0 bases and J lost 4, with 12 bases in between. Looked up from germline, CDR1 is SGDLS and CDR2 is YYNGEE. The CDR3 is 15 amino acids. CDR3 residues: CASSVAPSVADTQYF. In DNA form, the CDR3 reads TGTGCCAGCAGCGTAGCGCCTAGCGTGGCAGATACGCAGTATTTT.

The rearrangement links TRBV7-9 to TRBJ1-6; perhaps TRBD1 as D (6 bases). V lost 5 bases and J lost 8, with 10 bases in between. Germline V gene sequence: CDR1 SEHNR, CDR2 FQNEAQ (reference sequence). The CDR3 runs to 13 residues. CDR3 sequence (DNA): TGTGCCAGCAGCACCCACAGGGATTCACCCCTCCACTTT. Its protein product is CASSTHRDSPLHF.

The chain recombines TRBV28 with TRBJ2-5; perhaps TRBD2 as D (6 bases). The length of the CDR3 is 13 residues. Germline loops: CDR1 MDHEN, CDR2 SYDVKM. With 6 bases removed from V and 7 bases from J, the gap between germline ends came to 15 bases. The CDR3 nucleotides read TGTGCCAGCAGCCAGAGCTCAGCGGGGACCCAGTACTTC. Its translation: CASSQSSAGTQYF.

The chain has TRBV2 and TRBJ2-7; unclear D gene. Trimming removed 6 bases at V and 3 bases at J, with 18 bases between. There are 15 residues in the CDR3. Per germline, CDR1 SNHLY and CDR2 FYNNEI. CDR3 nucleotides: TGTGCCAGCAGACCGCGAACTATACCTGACTACGAGCAGTACTTC. It yields the protein CASRPRTIPDYEQYF. The full variable domain, completed using reference TRBV2 and TRBJ2-7, is EPEVTQTPSHQVTQMGQEVILRCVPISNHLYFYWYRQILGQKVEFLVSFYNNEISEKSEIFDDQFSVERPDGSNFTLKIRSTKLEDSAMYFCASRPRTIPDYEQYFGPGTRLTVT.

The genes are TRBV19 and TRBJ1-2, with D possibly matching TRBD1 (6 bases). Germline-derived CDR1 and CDR2 are LNHDA and SQIVND (reference sequence). The CDR3 loop spans 16 amino acids. V was trimmed by 6 bases and J by 2 bases, leaving 19 bases between them. CDR3 region: CASRGTWTATNYGYTF. The CDR3, as DNA: TGTGCCAGTAGGGGGACATGGACAGCTACGAACTATGGCTACACCTTC.

This CDR3 reads CASSTGSAGNQPQHF. DNA for the CDR3: TGTGCCAGCAGCACAGGGTCTGCGGGCAATCAGCCCCAGCATTTT. This chain uses TRBV28 with TRBJ1-5; D possibly corresponds to TRBD1 (6 bases). Trimming removed 6 bases at V and 2 bases at J, with 14 bases between. The CDR3 totals 15 residues. Germline-derived CDR1 and CDR2 are MDHEN and SYDVKM.

Only a few counts were recorded for this clone. This chain connects TRBV5-6 to TRBJ1-1; D not certain. Trimming removed 1 base from V and 0 bases from J, with 4 bases in between. Germline loops: CDR1 SGHDT, CDR2 YYEEEE. This CDR3 has 13 residues. CDR3 coding DNA: TGTGCCAGCAGCTTGTATTTGAACACTGAAGCTTTCTTT. It encodes CASSLYLNTEAFF.

This clone was seen a few times. The chain carries TRBV6-5 and TRBJ1-2; 7 nucleotides line up with TRBD1. Germline CDR1 and CDR2: MNHEY and SVGAGI. CDR3 size: 15 residues. Trimming cost V 6 bases and J 8 bases; bases outside gene matches: 15. The DNA of the CDR3 is TGTGCCAGCAGCGAGCTAACGGGACAGTCCGGCGGCTACACCTTC. This sequence encodes CASSELTGQSGGYTF.

The V gene is TRBV18, the J gene TRBJ1-5; D is perhaps TRBD1 (6 bases). The CDR3 runs 16 residues. V dropped 3 bases and J dropped 0 bases, with 12 bases sitting between them. Germline V gene data show CDR1 as KGHSH and CDR2 as LQKENI. The CDR3 sequence: CASSPGRGGSNQPQHF. The CDR3 DNA reads TGTGCCAGCTCACCGGGCAGGGGCGGTAGCAATCAGCCCCAGCATTTT. Full variable domain (outside the CDR3, taken from reference TRBV18 and TRBJ1-5): NAGVMQNPRHLVRRRGQEARLRCSPMKGHSHVYWYRQLPEEGLKFMVYLQKENIIDESGMPKERFSAEFPKEGPSILRIQQVVRGDSAAYFCASSPGRGGSNQPQHFGDGTRLSIL.

This clone appeared once. V usage is TRBV6-1 and J usage is TRBJ1-5; 7 nucleotides agree with TRBD1. Germline lookup yields CDR1 MNHNS and CDR2 SASEGT. The CDR3 runs 18 residues. Germline trimming cut 1 base from V and 0 bases from J; bases unmatched to any gene: 9. DNA for the CDR3: TGTGCCAGCAGTGAAGGGAGGGGGCGATGGAATAGCAATCAGCCCCAGCATTTT. Translated: CASSEGRGRWNSNQPQHF.

This clone has only one observation. The chain couples TRBV29-1 to TRBJ1-2, with a tentative D call TRBD1 (5 bases). CDR1 and CDR2 from the germline V gene are SQVTM and ANQGSEA. The CDR3 is 13 amino acids. The V end was cut by 5 bases, the J end by 5 bases, with 15 bases between. The CDR3, as DNA: TGCAGCGTTTTTGACCGGACAACATATGGCTACACCTTC. This translates into CSVFDRTTYGYTF.

This clone was seen a few times. The chain recombines TRBV7-9 with TRBJ1-2, with 8 bases fitting TRBD1. Germline loops: CDR1 SEHNR, CDR2 FQNEAQ (reference sequence). This CDR3 comprises 15 residues. After removal of 6 bases from V and 4 bases from J, the junction contained 10 bases not matched to a gene. This CDR3 is CASSSTTGGGYGYTF. DNA of the CDR3: TGTGCCAGCAGTTCTACTACAGGGGGAGGCTATGGCTACACCTTC.

The chain has TRBV11-3 and TRBJ1-1, with D unresolved. The V and J ends lost 2 bases and 3 bases respectively, with 7 bases between them. CDR1 is SGHNT and CDR2 is YENEEA in the germline V gene. This CDR3 has 13 residues. CDR3 DNA: TGTGCCAGCAGCTTATACGGGGACACTGAAGCTTTCTTT. This gives the protein CASSLYGDTEAFF.

This chain links TRBV2 with TRBJ2-7; the match to TRBD2 covers 8 bases. Germline CDR1 reads SNHLY; CDR2 reads FYNNEI. This CDR3 is 15 amino acids long. Trimming at V came to 4 bases and at J to 3 bases, leaving 8 bases not matched to a gene. In DNA form, the CDR3 reads TGTGCCAGCAGTGCCGAACTAGCGGATAACTACGAGCAGTACTTC. Amino acids: CASSAELADNYEQYF.

This chain links TRBV10-3 with TRBJ1-1, with 8 nucleotides matching TRBD1. The CDR3 has 13 amino acids. V trimming: 10 bases; J trimming: 3 bases; junction bases outside the gene matches: 7. The V gene's germline CDR1 is ENHRY and CDR2 SYGVKD. CDR3 amino acids: CATAQGVDTEAFF. The CDR3 bases are TGTGCCACCGCACAGGGGGTGGACACTGAAGCTTTCTTT.

The chain joins TRBV6-5 to TRBJ1-5; D possibly corresponds to TRBD1 (5 bases). The germline V and J ends were trimmed by 6 bases and 4 bases, with 13 bases remaining between them. The CDR3 contains 14 residues. The germline V gene encodes CDR1 MNHEY and CDR2 SVGAGI. CDR3 amino acids: CASSLRTLNQPQHF. The CDR3 DNA follows: TGTGCCAGCAGCCTAAGGACACTGAATCAGCCCCAGCATTTT.

This chain joins TRBV6-2 or TRBV6-3 and TRBJ1-2; the match to TRBD1 covers 7 bases. The CDR3 is 15 residues long. Germline-derived CDR1 and CDR2 are MNHEY and SVGEGT. V lost 7 bases and J lost 6; bases outside the gene matches: 14. CDR3 residues: CASTPAGQVLNGYTF. DNA for the CDR3: TGTGCCAGCACCCCCGCAGGACAGGTCCTAAATGGCTACACCTTC.

This clone appeared a few times. CDR3 sequence: CASSPFRREAEKLFF. CDR3 DNA sequence: TGCGCCAGCAGCCCATTTAGGAGGGAGGCTGAAAAACTGTTTTTT. This chain uses TRBV23-1 with TRBJ1-4; no firm D call. TRBV23-1 is given ORF status, its function remaining uncertain. The CDR3 covers 15 residues. The V gene lost 6 bases and the J gene lost 7 bases, with 18 bases spanning the gap.

The chain recombines TRBV11-2 with TRBJ1-2; possibly TRBD1 for D (5 bases). The germline V and J ends were trimmed by 1 base and 2 bases, with 17 bases remaining between them. The CDR3 runs to 17 residues. CDR1 SGHAT and CDR2 FQNNGV come from the germline V gene. The CDR3 spells CASSLASSGIVNYGYTF. CDR3 nucleotides: TGTGCCAGCAGCTTAGCGTCGTCAGGGATCGTGAACTATGGCTACACCTTC.

V usage is TRBV27 and J usage is TRBJ2-7; D remains ambiguous. Germline V CDR1 and CDR2: MNHEY, SMNVEV (reference sequence). This CDR3 has 13 residues. Trimming stripped 5 bases from V and 7 bases from J, with 15 bases between. In DNA, the CDR3 is TGTGCCAGCAGTGACTCCCCCCATGAAGAGCAGTACTTC. The encoded protein is CASSDSPHEEQYF.

This clone is labeled as medium-sized (0.01 to 0.1%). The chain links TRBV4-1 to TRBJ1-4; 7 positions match TRBD1. The CDR3 extends over 17 amino acids. The V gene end was trimmed by 0 bases and the J gene end by 5 bases; junction bases not matched to a gene: 9. Germline CDR1 MGHRA, CDR2 YSYEKL. The CDR3 nucleotides are TGCGCCAGCAGCCAAGATATTGGGACAGTGGAGAATGAAAAACTGTTTTTT. As protein: CASSQDIGTVENEKLFF.